This entry concerns a single TCR beta chain. Its antigen is unknown. These data originate in a study of T cell repertoires in cytomegalovirus infection. The overall study: Selection of CMV epitopes for the study included recently identified HLA-C-restricted and well-studied HLA-B-restricted ones. Signatures in public TCR beta sequences pointed to both CMV infection and matching HLA type. Study-level points and caveats: Within the response measured ex vivo, HLA-C-restricted CMV-specific TCR beta clonotypes were dominant.

V was trimmed by 3 bases and J by 3 bases, leaving 11 bases between them. The length of the CDR3 is 15 residues. Per the germline V gene, CDR1 is MDHEN and CDR2 is SYDVKM. MiXCR, run by TCRdb on the reads, gives a single entry per CDR3 protein. The repertoire includes roughly 860,000 distinct CDR3 sequences, approximately 32% of them detected once, and around 12% sits in the top ten. The sample was cultured CD8+ T cells from PBMCs, taken from culture after CMV antigen stimulation. This TCR was sampled from a human donor in good health (CMV status not recorded). Some clones in this sample may be carry-over from other donors' samples. The chain joins TRBV28 to TRBJ1-4; no firm D call. The CDR3: CASSLGWGANEKLFF. The CDR3 DNA is TGTGCCAGCAGTTTGGGGTGGGGAGCTAATGAAAAACTGTTTTTT. Complete variable domain (other parts from reference TRBV28 and TRBJ1-4): DVKVTQSSRYLVKRTGEKVFLECVQDMDHENMFWYRQDPGLGLRLIYFSYDVKMKEKGDIPEGYSVSREKKERFSLILESASTNQTSMYLCASSLGWGANEKLFFGSGTQLSVL.